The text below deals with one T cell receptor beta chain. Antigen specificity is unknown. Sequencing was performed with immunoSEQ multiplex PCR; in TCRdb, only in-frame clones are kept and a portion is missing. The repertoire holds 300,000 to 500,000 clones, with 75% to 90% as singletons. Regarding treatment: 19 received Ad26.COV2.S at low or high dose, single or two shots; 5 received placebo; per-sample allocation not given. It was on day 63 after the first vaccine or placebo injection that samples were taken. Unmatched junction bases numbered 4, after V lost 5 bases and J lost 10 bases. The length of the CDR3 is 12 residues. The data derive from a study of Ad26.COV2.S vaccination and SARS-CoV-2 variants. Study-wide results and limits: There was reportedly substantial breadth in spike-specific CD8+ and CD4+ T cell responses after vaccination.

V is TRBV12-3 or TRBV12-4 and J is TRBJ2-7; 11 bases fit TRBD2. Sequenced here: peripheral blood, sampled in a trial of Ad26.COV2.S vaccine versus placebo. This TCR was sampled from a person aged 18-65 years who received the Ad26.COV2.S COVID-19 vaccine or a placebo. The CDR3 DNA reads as TGTGCCAGCAGTGCCGGGACTAGCGGACAGTACTTC. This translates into CASSAGTSGQYF.